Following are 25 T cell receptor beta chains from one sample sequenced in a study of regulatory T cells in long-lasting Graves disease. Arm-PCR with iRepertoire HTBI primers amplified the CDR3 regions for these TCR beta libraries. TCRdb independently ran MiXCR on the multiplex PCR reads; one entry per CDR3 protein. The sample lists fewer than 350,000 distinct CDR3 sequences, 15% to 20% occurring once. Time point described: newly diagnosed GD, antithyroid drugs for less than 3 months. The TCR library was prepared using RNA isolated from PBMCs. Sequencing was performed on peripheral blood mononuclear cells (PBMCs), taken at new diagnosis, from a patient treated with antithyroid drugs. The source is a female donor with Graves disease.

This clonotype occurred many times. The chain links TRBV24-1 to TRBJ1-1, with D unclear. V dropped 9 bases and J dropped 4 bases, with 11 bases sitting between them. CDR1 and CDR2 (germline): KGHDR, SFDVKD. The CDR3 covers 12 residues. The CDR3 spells CATRGEGTEAFF. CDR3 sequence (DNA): TGTGCCACCCGGGGTGAAGGCACTGAAGCTTTCTTT.

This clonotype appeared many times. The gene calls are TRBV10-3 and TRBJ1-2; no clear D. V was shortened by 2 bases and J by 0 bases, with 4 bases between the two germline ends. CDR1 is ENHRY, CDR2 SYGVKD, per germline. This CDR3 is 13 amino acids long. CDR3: CAISEGANYGYTF. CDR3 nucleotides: TGTGCCATCAGTGAGGGCGCTAACTATGGCTACACCTTC.

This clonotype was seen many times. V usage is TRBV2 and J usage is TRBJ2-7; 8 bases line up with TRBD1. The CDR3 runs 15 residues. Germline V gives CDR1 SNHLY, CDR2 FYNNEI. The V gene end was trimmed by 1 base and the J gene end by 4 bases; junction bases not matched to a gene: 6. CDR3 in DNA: TGTGCCAGCAGTGAAGAAGCAGGGGGCGCGTACGAGCAGTACTTC. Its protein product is CASSEEAGGAYEQYF.

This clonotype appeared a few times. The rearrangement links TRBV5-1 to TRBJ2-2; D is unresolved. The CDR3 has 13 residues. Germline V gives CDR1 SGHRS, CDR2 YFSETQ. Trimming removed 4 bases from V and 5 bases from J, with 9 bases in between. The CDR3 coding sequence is TGCGCCAGCAGCCGTCTGGGGACCGGGGAGCTGTTTTTT. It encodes CASSRLGTGELFF. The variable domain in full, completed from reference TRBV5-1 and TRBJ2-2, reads KAGVTQTPRYLIKTRGQQVTLSCSPISGHRSVSWYQQTPGQGLQFLFEYFSETQRNKGNFPGRFSGRQFSNSRSEMNVSTLELGDSALYLCASSRLGTGELFFGEGSRLTVL.

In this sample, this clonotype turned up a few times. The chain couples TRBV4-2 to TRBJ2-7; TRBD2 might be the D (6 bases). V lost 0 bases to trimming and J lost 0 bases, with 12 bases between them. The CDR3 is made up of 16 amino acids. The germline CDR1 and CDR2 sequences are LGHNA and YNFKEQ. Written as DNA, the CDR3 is TGTGCCAGCAGCCAAGACCCCCTTAGCGGCTCCTACGAGCAGTACTTC. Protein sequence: CASSQDPLSGSYEQYF.

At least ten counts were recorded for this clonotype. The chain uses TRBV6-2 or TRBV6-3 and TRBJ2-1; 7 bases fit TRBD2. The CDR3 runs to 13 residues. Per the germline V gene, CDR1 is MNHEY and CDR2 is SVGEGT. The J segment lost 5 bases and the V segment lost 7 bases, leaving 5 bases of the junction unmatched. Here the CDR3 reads CASTAGRDNEQFF. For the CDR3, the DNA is TGTGCCAGCACGGCGGGGAGGGACAATGAGCAGTTCTTC.

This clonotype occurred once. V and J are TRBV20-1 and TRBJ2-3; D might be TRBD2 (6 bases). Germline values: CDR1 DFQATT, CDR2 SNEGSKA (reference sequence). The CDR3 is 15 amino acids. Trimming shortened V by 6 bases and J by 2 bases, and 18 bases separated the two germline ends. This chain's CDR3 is CSAPGLIKNTDTQYF. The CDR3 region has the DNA TGCAGTGCGCCGGGACTCATAAAGAACACAGATACGCAGTATTTT.

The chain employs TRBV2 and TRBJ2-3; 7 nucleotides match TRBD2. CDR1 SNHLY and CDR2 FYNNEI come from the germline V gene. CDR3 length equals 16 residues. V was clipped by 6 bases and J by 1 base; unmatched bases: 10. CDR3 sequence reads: CASSKSGTTGTDTQYF. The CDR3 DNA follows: TGTGCCAGCAGCAAATCCGGGACTACTGGCACAGATACGCAGTATTTT.

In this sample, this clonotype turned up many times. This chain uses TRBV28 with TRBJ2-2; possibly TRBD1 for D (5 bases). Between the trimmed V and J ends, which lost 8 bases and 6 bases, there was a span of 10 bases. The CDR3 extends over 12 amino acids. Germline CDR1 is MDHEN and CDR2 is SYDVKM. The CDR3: CASPTRAGELFF. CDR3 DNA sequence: TGTGCCAGCCCCACCAGGGCCGGGGAGCTGTTTTTT.

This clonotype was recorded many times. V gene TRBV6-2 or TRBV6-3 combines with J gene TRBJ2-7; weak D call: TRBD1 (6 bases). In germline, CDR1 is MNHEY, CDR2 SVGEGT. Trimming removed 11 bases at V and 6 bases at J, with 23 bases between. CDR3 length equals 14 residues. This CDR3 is CASQSHGTFSEQYF. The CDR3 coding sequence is TGTGCCTCCCAATCCCACGGGACATTCAGCGAGCAGTACTTC.

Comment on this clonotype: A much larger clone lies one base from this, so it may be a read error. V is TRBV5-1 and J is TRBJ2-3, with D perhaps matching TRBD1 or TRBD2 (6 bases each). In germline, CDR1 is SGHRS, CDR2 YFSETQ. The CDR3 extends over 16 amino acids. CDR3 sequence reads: CASSLGHPGGADSQYF. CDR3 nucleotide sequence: TGCGCCAGCAGCTTGGGGCACCCCGGGGGCGCAGATTCGCAGTATTTT.

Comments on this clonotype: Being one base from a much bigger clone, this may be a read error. DNA of the CDR3: TGTGCCAGCAGTGACATTGAAACTAGGAACACCGGGGAGCTGTTTTTT. As protein: CASSDIETRNTGELFF. The V gene is TRBV12-3 or TRBV12-4, the J gene TRBJ2-2; a possible D gene is TRBD2 (5 bases). The ends were cut back, 5 bases at V and 1 base at J, with 14 bases in the middle. The CDR3 has 16 residues.

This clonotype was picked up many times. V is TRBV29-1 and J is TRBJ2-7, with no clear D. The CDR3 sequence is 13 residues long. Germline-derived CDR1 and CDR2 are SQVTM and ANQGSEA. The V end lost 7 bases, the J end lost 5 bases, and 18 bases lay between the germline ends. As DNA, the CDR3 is TGCAGCGCCGCTCGGGCCAGGCTAGACGAGCAGTACTTC. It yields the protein CSAARARLDEQYF.

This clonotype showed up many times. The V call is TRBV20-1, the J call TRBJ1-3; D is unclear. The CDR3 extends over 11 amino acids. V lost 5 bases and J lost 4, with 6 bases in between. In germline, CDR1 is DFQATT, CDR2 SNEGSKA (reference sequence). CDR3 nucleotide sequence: TGCAGTGCTGTCCTGGGAAACACCATATATTTT. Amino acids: CSAVLGNTIYF.

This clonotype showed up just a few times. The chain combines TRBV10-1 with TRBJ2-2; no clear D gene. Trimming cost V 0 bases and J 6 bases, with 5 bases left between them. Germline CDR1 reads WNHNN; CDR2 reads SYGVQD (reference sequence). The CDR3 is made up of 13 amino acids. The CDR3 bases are TGCGCCAGCAGTGAGTCTATCTCCGGGGAGCTGTTTTTT. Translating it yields CASSESISGELFF.

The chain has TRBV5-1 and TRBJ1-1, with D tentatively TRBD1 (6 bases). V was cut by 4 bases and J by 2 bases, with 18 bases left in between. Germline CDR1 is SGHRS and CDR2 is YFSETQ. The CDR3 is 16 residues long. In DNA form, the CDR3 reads TGCGCCAGCAGCCGCGCCCCAGGGGATTTTAACACTGAAGCTTTCTTT. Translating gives CASSRAPGDFNTEAFF.

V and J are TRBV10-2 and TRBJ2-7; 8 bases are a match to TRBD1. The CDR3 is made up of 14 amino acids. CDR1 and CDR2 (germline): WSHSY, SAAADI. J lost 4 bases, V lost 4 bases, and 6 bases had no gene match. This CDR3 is CASSGSGGRYEQYF. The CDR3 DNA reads TGCGCCAGCAGTGGGTCAGGGGGCCGGTACGAGCAGTACTTC.

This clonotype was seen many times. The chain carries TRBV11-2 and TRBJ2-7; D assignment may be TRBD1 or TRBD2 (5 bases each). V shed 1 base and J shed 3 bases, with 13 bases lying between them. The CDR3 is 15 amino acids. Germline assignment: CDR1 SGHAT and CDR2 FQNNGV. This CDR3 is CASSLGDHLFYEQYF. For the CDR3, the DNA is TGTGCCAGCAGCTTAGGGGACCACCTTTTCTACGAGCAGTACTTC.

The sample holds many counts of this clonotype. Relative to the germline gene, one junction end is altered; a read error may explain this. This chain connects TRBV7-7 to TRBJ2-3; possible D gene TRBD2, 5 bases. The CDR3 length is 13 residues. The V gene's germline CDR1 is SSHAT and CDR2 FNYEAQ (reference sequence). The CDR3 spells CASSQLRGDTQYF. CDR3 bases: TGTGCTAGCAGCCAACTACGGGGAGATACGCAGTATTTT.

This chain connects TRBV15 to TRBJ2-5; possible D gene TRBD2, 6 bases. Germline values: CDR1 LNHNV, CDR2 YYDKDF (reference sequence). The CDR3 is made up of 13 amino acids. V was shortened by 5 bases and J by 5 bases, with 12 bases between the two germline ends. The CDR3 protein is CATSSVSGETQYF. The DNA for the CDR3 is TGTGCCACCAGCTCAGTCAGCGGGGAGACCCAGTACTTC.

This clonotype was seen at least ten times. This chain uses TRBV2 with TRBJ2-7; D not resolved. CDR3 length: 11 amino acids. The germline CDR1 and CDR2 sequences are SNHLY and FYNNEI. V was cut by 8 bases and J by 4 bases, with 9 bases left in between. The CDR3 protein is CASRSVYEQYF. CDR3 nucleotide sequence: TGTGCCAGCCGGTCGGTGTACGAGCAGTACTTC.

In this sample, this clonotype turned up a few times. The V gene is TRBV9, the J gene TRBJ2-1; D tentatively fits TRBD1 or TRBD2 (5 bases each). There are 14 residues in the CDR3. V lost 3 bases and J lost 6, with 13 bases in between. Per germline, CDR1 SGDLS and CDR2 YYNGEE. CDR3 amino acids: CASSDRDLPNEQFF. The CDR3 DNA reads TGTGCCAGCAGCGACCGGGACCTACCCAATGAGCAGTTCTTC.

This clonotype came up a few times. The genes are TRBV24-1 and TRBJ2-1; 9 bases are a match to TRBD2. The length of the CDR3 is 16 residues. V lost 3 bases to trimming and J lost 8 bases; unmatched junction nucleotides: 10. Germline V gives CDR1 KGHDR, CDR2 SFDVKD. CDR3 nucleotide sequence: TGTGCCACCAGTGATGGGGGGCGGGAGGGCAACCATGAGCAGTTCTTC. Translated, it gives CATSDGGREGNHEQFF.

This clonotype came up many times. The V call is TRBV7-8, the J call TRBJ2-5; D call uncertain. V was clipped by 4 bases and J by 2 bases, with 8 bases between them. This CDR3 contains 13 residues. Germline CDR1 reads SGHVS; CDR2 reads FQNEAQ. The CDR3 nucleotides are TGTGCCAGCAGCTGGCTCCGGCAAGAGACCCAGTACTTC. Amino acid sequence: CASSWLRQETQYF. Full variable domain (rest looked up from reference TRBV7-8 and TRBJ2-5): GAGVSQSPRYKVAKRGQDVALRCDPISGHVSLFWYQQALGQGPEFLTYFQNEAQLDKSGLPSDRFFAERPEGSVSTLKIQRTQQEDSAVYLCASSWLRQETQYFGPGTRLLVL.

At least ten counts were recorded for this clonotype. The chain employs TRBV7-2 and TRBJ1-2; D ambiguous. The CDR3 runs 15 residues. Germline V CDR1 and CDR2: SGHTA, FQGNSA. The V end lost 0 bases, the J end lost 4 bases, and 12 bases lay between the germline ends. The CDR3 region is CASSLARQIGYGYTF. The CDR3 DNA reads TGTGCCAGCAGCTTAGCACGGCAGATCGGCTATGGCTACACCTTC.